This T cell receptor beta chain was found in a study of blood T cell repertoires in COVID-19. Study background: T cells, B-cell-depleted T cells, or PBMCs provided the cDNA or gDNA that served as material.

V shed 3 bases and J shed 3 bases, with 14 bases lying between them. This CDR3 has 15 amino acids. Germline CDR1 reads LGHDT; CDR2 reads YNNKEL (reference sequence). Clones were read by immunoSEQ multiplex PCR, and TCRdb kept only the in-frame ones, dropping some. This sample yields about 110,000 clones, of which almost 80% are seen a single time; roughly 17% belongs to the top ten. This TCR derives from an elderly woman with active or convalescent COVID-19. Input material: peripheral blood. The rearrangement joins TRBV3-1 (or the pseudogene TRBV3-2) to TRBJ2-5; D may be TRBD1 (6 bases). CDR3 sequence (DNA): TGTGCCAGCAGCCAGGGCAGGGGTGGAGAAGAGACCCAGTACTTC. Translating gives CASSQGRGGEETQYF.